Following are 24 T cell receptor beta chains from one sample sequenced in a study of blood T cell repertoires in COVID-19. Some clones are missing from TCRdb's copy, which holds only in-frame ones; the method was immunoSEQ multiplex PCR. The sample has more than 95,000 clones; approximately 85% are singletons. The sequencing input was peripheral blood. The receptor set was obtained from a young man with COVID-19, enrolled during active disease.

The J gene is TRBJ2-5, the V gene TRBV29-1; 8 bases line up with TRBD1. The CDR3 spans 13 residues. The J segment lost 1 base and the V segment lost 8 bases, leaving 6 bases of the junction unmatched. Per germline, CDR1 SQVTM and CDR2 ANQGSEA. The CDR3 region is CSFQGATQETQYF. In DNA, the CDR3 is TGCAGCTTCCAGGGGGCGACCCAAGAGACCCAGTACTTC. The variable domain in full, completed from reference TRBV29-1 and TRBJ2-5, reads SAVISQKPSRDICQRGTSLTIQCQVDSQVTMMFWYRQQPGQSLTLIATANQGSEATYESGFVIDKFPISRPNLTFSTLTVSNMSPEDSSIYLCSFQGATQETQYFGPGTRLLVL.

This sequence joins TRBV3-1 (or the pseudogene TRBV3-2) and TRBJ1-1; 8 positions match TRBD1. Unmatched junction bases numbered 10, after V lost 1 base and J lost 6 bases. CDR1 and CDR2 from the germline V gene are LGHDT and YNNKEL (reference sequence). The CDR3 is made up of 16 amino acids. The CDR3 loop reads CASSQGQDRDESEAFF. The CDR3 DNA is TGTGCCAGCAGCCAAGGCCAGGACAGGGACGAGTCTGAAGCTTTCTTT.

V gene TRBV7-6 combines with J gene TRBJ1-6; TRBD1 matches at 11 bases. There are 14 residues in the CDR3. Trimming removed 5 bases from V and 8 bases from J; junction bases left unmatched: 2. Germline V gene data show CDR1 as SGHVS and CDR2 as FNYEAQ. CDR3 in DNA: TGTGCCAGCAGCCGGGGACAGGGGGATTCACCCCTCCACTTT. This translates into CASSRGQGDSPLHF.

The V call is TRBV10-3, the J call TRBJ1-2; D is unresolved. Germline assignment: CDR1 ENHRY and CDR2 SYGVKD. The CDR3 is made up of 14 amino acids. Trimming cost V 2 bases and J 8 bases, with 15 bases left between them. The CDR3 reads CAISEKLEGQGYTF. CDR3 coding DNA: TGTGCCATCAGTGAGAAGTTGGAGGGTCAGGGCTACACCTTC.

This chain connects TRBV4-3 to TRBJ1-2, with TRBD1 as a possible D gene (5 bases). This CDR3 is 12 amino acids long. In germline, CDR1 is LGHNA, CDR2 YSLEER. V was pared by 3 bases and J by 5 bases, with 7 bases between. In DNA, the CDR3 is TGCGCCAGCAGCCAGGGGCCTTATGGCTACACCTTC. It is translated as CASSQGPYGYTF.

The rearrangement uses TRBV7-8 and TRBJ2-7; TRBD1 aligns across 8 bases. V was pared by 4 bases and J by 1 base, with 9 bases of the junction left unmatched. The V gene's germline CDR1 is SGHVS and CDR2 FQNEAQ. The CDR3 runs to 16 residues. CDR3 nucleotide sequence: TGTGCCAGCAGCTCGATAAGGACAGGGAGGTCCTACGAGCAGTACTTC. As protein: CASSSIRTGRSYEQYF.

CDR3 sequence: CASSPRQGYSYNEQFF. The DNA for the CDR3 is TGTGCCAGCAGCCCTCGACAGGGATACTCCTACAATGAGCAGTTCTTC. V is TRBV7-7 and J is TRBJ2-1, with 7 bases fitting TRBD1. Losses at the gene ends were 5 bases for V and 0 bases for J; bases not matched to a gene: 7. The length of the CDR3 is 16 residues. CDR1 is SSHAT and CDR2 is FNYEAQ in the germline V gene (reference sequence).

V gene TRBV29-1 combines with J gene TRBJ1-2; D perhaps matches TRBD1 (5 bases). Germline V CDR1 and CDR2: SQVTM, ANQGSEA. This CDR3 region has 15 residues. V was shortened by 1 base and J by 5 bases, with 17 bases between the two germline ends. The CDR3 spells CSVEGGQGGQYGYTF. The CDR3 bases are TGCAGCGTTGAAGGGGGTCAGGGAGGTCAGTATGGCTACACCTTC.

CDR3 sequence (DNA): TGTGCCATCAGTGAGGCCTTGGAGAGGGTCACTGAAGCTTTCTTT. Translation: CAISEALERVTEAFF. The chain employs TRBV10-3 and TRBJ1-1; the D is unclear. Deletions cut 2 bases from V and 4 bases from J, with 14 bases between. The CDR3 loop spans 15 amino acids. The germline V gene has CDR1 ENHRY and CDR2 SYGVKD.

This clone was recorded once. The chain employs TRBV11-2 and TRBJ1-3; D unresolved. The germline V and J ends were trimmed by 1 base and 0 bases, with 16 bases remaining between them. The CDR3 totals 18 residues. Germline V gives CDR1 SGHAT, CDR2 FQNNGV. CDR3 region: CASSLVPVGQSSGNTIYF. DNA of the CDR3: TGTGCCAGCAGCTTAGTGCCGGTGGGCCAGAGCTCTGGAAACACCATATATTTT. The whole variable domain, remainder taken from reference TRBV11-2 and TRBJ1-3, is EAGVAQSPRYKIIEKRQSVAFWCNPISGHATLYWYQQILGQGPKLLIQFQNNGVVDDSQLPKDRFSAERLKGVDSTLKIQPAKLEDSAVYLCASSLVPVGQSSGNTIYFGEGSWLTVV.

The rearrangement links TRBV27 to TRBJ1-1; D unclear. Germline loops: CDR1 MNHEY, CDR2 SMNVEV (reference sequence). CDR3 length equals 14 residues. With 2 bases removed from V and 4 bases from J, the gap between germline ends came to 11 bases. The chain's CDR3 is CASSLERGSTEAFF. In nucleotides, the CDR3 is TGTGCCAGCAGTTTAGAAAGAGGGAGCACTGAAGCTTTCTTT.

The J gene is TRBJ1-6, the V gene TRBV27; D gene unclear. Germline assignment: CDR1 MNHEY and CDR2 SMNVEV (reference sequence). The V end was cut by 0 bases, the J end by 5 bases, with 8 bases between. This CDR3 has 15 residues. In DNA form, the CDR3 reads TGTGCCAGCAGTTTATCTTACGGGGATAATTCACCCCTCCACTTT. As protein: CASSLSYGDNSPLHF.

Only one count was recorded for this clone. CDR3 sequence reads: CASSRGQGPDTEAFF. CDR3 in DNA: TGTGCCAGTAGTAGGGGACAGGGACCGGACACTGAAGCTTTCTTT. J is TRBJ1-1 and V is TRBV19, with 9 bases matching TRBD1. The germline CDR1 and CDR2 sequences are LNHDA and SQIVND (reference sequence). The CDR3 is made up of 15 amino acids. The V gene end was trimmed by 4 bases and the J gene end by 3 bases; junction bases not matched to a gene: 6.

The CDR3 region is CASSQSRDSWDNEQFF. CDR3 DNA sequence: TGCGCCAGCAGCCAATCCCGGGACTCGTGGGATAATGAGCAGTTCTTC. The gene calls are TRBV4-1 and TRBJ2-1, with TRBD2 as a possible D gene (6 bases). CDR1 is MGHRA and CDR2 is YSYEKL in the germline V gene. The CDR3 extends over 16 amino acids. Trimming took off 2 bases at V and 7 bases at J, with 18 bases between the two ends.

The chain is built from TRBV27 and TRBJ2-3, with unresolved D. The germline V and J ends were trimmed by 4 bases and 3 bases, with 8 bases remaining between them. The CDR3 contains 13 residues. Germline V gives CDR1 MNHEY, CDR2 SMNVEV (reference sequence). This CDR3 reads CASSSPGTDTQYF. The CDR3 coding sequence is TGTGCCAGCAGTTCCCCAGGAACAGATACGCAGTATTTT.

The rearrangement links TRBV11-3 to TRBJ2-3, with a weak D call TRBD2 (6 bases). CDR3 size: 16 residues. Germline-derived CDR1 and CDR2 are SGHNT and YENEEA. V was pared by 2 bases and J by 5 bases, with 17 bases between. The CDR3 loop is CASSLQGLGAGDTQYF. The CDR3 DNA reads as TGTGCCAGCAGCTTACAGGGACTTGGGGCGGGAGATACGCAGTATTTT. The entire variable domain, with the rest obtained from reference TRBV11-3 and TRBJ2-3, is as follows: EAGVVQSPRYKIIEKKQPVAFWCNPISGHNTLYWYLQNLGQGPELLIRYENEEAVDDSQLPKDRFSAERLKGVDSTLKIQPAELGDSAVYLCASSLQGLGAGDTQYFGPGTRLTVL.

This clone has just one count. The chain links TRBV6-2 or TRBV6-3 to TRBJ2-7; no clear D. The CDR3 is 14 amino acids. CDR1 is MNHEY, CDR2 SVGEGT, per germline. Trimming cost V 2 bases and J 0 bases, with 8 bases left between them. CDR3 bases: TGTGCCAGCAGTTACCTTCCCAGCTCCTACGAGCAGTACTTC. As protein: CASSYLPSSYEQYF.

This clone was seen just once. V usage is TRBV28 and J usage is TRBJ1-5; D is perhaps TRBD1 (5 bases). Germline V gene sequence: CDR1 MDHEN, CDR2 SYDVKM. The ends were cut back, 8 bases at V and 6 bases at J, with 17 bases in the middle. The CDR3 totals 14 residues. The CDR3 DNA sequence: TGTGCCAGCCTACCGGGGGGGTCGGGTCAGCCCCAGCATTTT. This encodes CASLPGGSGQPQHF.

V and J are TRBV29-1 and TRBJ1-4; tentative D call: TRBD1 (6 bases). CDR3 size: 13 residues. Trimming took off 3 bases at V and 7 bases at J, with 12 bases between the two ends. CDR1 and CDR2 from the germline V gene are SQVTM and ANQGSEA. CDR3 region: CSVDLQGPEKLFF. DNA of the CDR3: TGCAGCGTTGATCTACAGGGTCCTGAAAAACTGTTTTTT.

The chain combines TRBV28 with TRBJ1-1, with D maybe TRBD1 (5 bases). Germline V gene lookup returns CDR1 MDHEN and CDR2 SYDVKM. This CDR3 has 16 residues. Trimming took 1 base from V and 1 from J, leaving 13 bases between them. This CDR3 reads CASSLSGGFWNTEAFF. The CDR3 DNA reads TGTGCCAGCAGTTTATCGGGGGGATTTTGGAACACTGAAGCTTTCTTT.

The V gene is TRBV4-2, the J gene TRBJ2-5, with a weak D call TRBD1 (5 bases). The CDR3 contains 16 residues. Germline CDR1 is LGHNA and CDR2 is YNFKEQ. V dropped 0 bases and J dropped 1 base, with 12 bases sitting between them. For the CDR3, the DNA is TGTGCCAGCAGCCAAGACCCGAGTAGGGGCCAAGAGACCCAGTACTTC. Its translation: CASSQDPSRGQETQYF.

The chain recombines TRBV18 with TRBJ2-5; 7 nucleotides line up with TRBD1. Germline V lookup: CDR1 KGHSH, CDR2 LQKENI. This CDR3 is built from 16 residues. Trimming cost V 2 bases and J 2 bases; bases outside gene matches: 8. In nucleotides, the CDR3 is TGTGCCAGCTCACCATTCGGGACAGTTATACAAGAGACCCAGTACTTC. Translation: CASSPFGTVIQETQYF. Together with reference TRBV18 and TRBJ2-5, the CDR3 gives the full variable domain: NAGVMQNPRHLVRRRGQEARLRCSPMKGHSHVYWYRQLPEEGLKFMVYLQKENIIDESGMPKERFSAEFPKEGPSILRIQQVVRGDSAAYFCASSPFGTVIQETQYFGPGTRLLVL.

The V gene is TRBV2, the J gene TRBJ2-7; 7 nucleotides align to TRBD1. Unmatched junction bases numbered 13, after V lost 8 bases and J lost 6 bases. The CDR3 has 14 amino acids. Germline loops: CDR1 SNHLY, CDR2 FYNNEI. Here the CDR3 reads CASDRSDRVREQYF. CDR3 DNA sequence: TGTGCCAGCGACCGGTCAGACAGGGTTCGCGAGCAGTACTTC.

V and J are TRBV9 and TRBJ1-1; D call uncertain. Germline V gene sequence: CDR1 SGDLS, CDR2 YYNGEE. There are 13 residues in the CDR3. The V end lost 4 bases, the J end lost 4 bases, and 11 bases lay between the germline ends. Here the CDR3 DNA reads TGTGCCAGCAGCTCTTCAGAGGGCACTGAAGCTTTCTTT. This translates into CASSSSEGTEAFF. Variable domain in full (rest from reference TRBV9 and TRBJ1-1): DSGVTQTPKHLITATGQRVTLRCSPRSGDLSVYWYQQSLDQGLQFLIQYYNGEERAKGNILERFSAQQFPDLHSELNLSSLELGDSALYFCASSSSEGTEAFFGQGTRLTVV.